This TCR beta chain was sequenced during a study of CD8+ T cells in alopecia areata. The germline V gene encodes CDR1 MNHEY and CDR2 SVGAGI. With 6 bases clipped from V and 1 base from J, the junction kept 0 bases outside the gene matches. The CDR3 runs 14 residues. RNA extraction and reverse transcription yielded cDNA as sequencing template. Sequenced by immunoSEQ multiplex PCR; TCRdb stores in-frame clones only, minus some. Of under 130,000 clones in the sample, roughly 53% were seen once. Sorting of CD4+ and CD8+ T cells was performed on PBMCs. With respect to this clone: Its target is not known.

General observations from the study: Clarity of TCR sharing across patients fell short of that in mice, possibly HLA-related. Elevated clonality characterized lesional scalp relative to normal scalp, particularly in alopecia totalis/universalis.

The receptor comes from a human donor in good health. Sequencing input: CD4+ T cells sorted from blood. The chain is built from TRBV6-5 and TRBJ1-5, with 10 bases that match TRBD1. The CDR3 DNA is TGTGCCAGCAGGGGACAGGGGAGCAATCAGCCCCAGCATTTT. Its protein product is CASRGQGSNQPQHF.